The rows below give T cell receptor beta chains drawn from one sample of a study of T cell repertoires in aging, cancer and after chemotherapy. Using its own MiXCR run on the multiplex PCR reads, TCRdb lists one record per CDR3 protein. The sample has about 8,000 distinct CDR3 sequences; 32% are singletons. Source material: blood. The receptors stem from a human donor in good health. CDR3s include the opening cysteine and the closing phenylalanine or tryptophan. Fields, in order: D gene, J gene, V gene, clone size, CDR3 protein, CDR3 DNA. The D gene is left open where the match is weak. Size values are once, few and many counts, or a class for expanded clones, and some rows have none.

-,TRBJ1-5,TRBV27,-,CAIGFGPQHF,TGTGCCATCGGATTCGGGCCCCAGCATTTT
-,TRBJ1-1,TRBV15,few,CATSRASGDFRAEAFF,TGTGCCACCAGCAGAGCCAGCGGGGATTTTAGGGCTGAAGCTTTCTTT
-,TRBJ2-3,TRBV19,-,CASTPVGLFTDTQYF,TGTGCCAGTACCCCCGTCGGGCTCTTCACAGATACGCAGTATTTT
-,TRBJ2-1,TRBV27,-,CASRRRGTIRNEQFF,TGTGCCAGCAGGCGGAGGGGGACTATTCGCAATGAGCAGTTCTTC
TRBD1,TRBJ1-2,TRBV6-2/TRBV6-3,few,CASSKPWAGTAYGYTF,TGTGCCAGCAGCAAACCCTGGGCCGGGACAGCGTATGGCTACACCTTC
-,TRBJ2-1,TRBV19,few,CASSIPRVAYNEQFF,TGTGCCAGTAGTATCCCCAGGGTCGCCTACAATGAGCAGTTCTTC
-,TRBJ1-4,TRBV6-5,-,CASSYSRGGATNEKLFF,TGTGCCAGCAGTTACAGCCGAGGGGGGGCAACTAATGAAAAACTGTTTTTT
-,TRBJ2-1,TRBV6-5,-,CASSDRGYEQFF,TGTGCCAGCAGTGATCGGGGGTATGAGCAGTTCTTC
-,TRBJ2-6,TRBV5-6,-,CASSSDLVLIF,TGTGCCAGCAGCTCGGACCTCGTCCTGATTTTC
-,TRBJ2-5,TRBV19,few,CASSRLDSAQETQYF,TGTGCCAGTAGTAGATTGGACAGTGCCCAAGAGACCCAGTACTTC
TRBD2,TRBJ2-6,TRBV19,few,CASLTWGGGIYSPDGANVLTF,TGTGCCAGTCTGACCTGGGGGGGGGGGATATACTCACCGGATGGGGCCAACGTCCTGACTTTC
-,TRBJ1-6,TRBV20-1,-,CSAMEGLTYNSPLHF,TGCAGTGCTATGGAGGGGTTGACCTATAATTCACCCCTCCACTTT
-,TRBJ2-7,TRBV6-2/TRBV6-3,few,CASSLTDSSYEQYF,TGTGCCAGCAGTTTAACGGACAGCTCCTACGAGCAGTACTTC
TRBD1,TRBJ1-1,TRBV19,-,CASSPGQGPEAFF,TGTGCCAGTAGTCCCGGACAGGGCCCTGAAGCTTTCTTT
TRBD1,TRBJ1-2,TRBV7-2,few,CASSWRTGGNYGYTF,TGTGCCAGCAGCTGGAGGACAGGTGGAAACTATGGCTACACCTTC
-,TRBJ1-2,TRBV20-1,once,CSARDDFHYGYTF,TGCAGTGCTAGAGATGACTTCCACTATGGCTACACCTTC
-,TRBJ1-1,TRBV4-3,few,CASSQDGEGNTEAFF,TGCGCCAGCAGCCAAGATGGTGAGGGGAACACTGAAGCTTTCTTT
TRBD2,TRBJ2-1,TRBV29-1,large,CSVRLAGHNEQFF,TGCAGCGTGCGACTAGCGGGGCACAATGAGCAGTTCTTC
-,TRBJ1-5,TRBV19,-,CASTGGVYSNQPQHF,TGTGCCAGTACGGGAGGAGTTTATAGCAATCAGCCCCAGCATTTT
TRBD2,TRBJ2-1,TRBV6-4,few,CASSVSGGANNEQFF,TGTGCCAGCAGTGTTAGCGGGGGGGCCAACAATGAGCAGTTCTTC
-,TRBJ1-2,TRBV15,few,CATSSPRVRDYGYTF,TGTGCCACCAGCAGTCCCAGGGTCAGGGACTATGGCTACACCTTC
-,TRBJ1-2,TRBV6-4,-,CASSEMQGPGYGYTF,TGTGCCAGCAGTGAGATGCAGGGTCCGGGCTATGGCTACACCTTC
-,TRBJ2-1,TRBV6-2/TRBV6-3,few,CASRKQGGNEQFF,TGTGCCAGCCGAAAACAGGGTGGCAATGAGCAGTTCTTC
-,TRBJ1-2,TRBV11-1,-,CASSSTEGLDYGYTF,TGTGCCAGCAGCTCTACGGAGGGGCTTGACTATGGCTACACCTTC
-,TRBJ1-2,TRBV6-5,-,CASRHTGPGYGYTF,TGTGCCAGCAGGCACACTGGGCCGGGCTATGGCTACACCTTC
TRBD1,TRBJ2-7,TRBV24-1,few,CATSGDSPYEQYF,TGTGCCACCAGCGGGGACAGCCCCTACGAGCAGTACTTC
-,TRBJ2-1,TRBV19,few,CASSIDSGRGSYNEQFF,TGTGCCAGTAGTATAGATTCAGGCAGGGGATCCTACAATGAGCAGTTCTTC
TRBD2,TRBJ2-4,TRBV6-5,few,CASSSPTTSWAKNIQYF,TGTGCCAGCAGTTCTCCGACGACTAGCTGGGCCAAAAACATTCAGTACTTC
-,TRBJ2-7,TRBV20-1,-,CSARDPTAPSYEQYF,TGCAGTGCTAGAGATCCGACAGCTCCTAGCTACGAGCAGTACTTC
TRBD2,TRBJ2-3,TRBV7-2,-,CASSQTSGGRNTQYF,TGTGCCAGCAGCCAAACTAGCGGGGGGCGGAATACGCAGTATTTT
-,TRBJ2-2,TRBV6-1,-,CASSEATGTGELLF,TGTGCCAGCAGTGAAGCAACAGGAACCGGGGAGCTGTTATTT
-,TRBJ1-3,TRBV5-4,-,CASHRVPGNTIYF,TGTGCCAGCCACAGGGTACCTGGAAACACCATATATTTT
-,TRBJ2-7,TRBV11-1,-,CASSPMGGQGLYEQYF,TGTGCCAGCAGCCCTATGGGGGGCCAGGGGCTCTACGAGCAGTACTTC
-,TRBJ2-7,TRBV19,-,CASSIGRGTYEQYF,TGTGCCAGTAGTATCGGCAGGGGAACCTACGAGCAGTACTTC
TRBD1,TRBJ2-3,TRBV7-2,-,CASSPGQNTDTQYF,TGTGCCAGCAGCCCGGGACAGAACACAGATACGCAGTATTTT
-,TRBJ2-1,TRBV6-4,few,CASSVQGSSYNEQFF,TGTGCCAGCAGCGTACAGGGTAGCTCCTACAATGAGCAGTTCTTC
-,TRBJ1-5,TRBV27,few,CASSQTGGGNQPQHF,TGTGCCAGCAGTCAAACCGGTGGGGGCAATCAGCCCCAGCATTTT
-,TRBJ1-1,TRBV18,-,CASSPMGTEAFF,TGTGCCAGCTCACCCATGGGCACTGAAGCTTTCTTT
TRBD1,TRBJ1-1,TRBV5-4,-,CASSLRGRDTEAFF,TGTGCCAGCAGTTTGAGGGGGCGAGACACTGAAGCTTTCTTT
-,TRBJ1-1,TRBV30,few,CAWSVLGQMNTEAFF,TGTGCCTGGAGTGTATTAGGGCAGATGAACACTGAAGCTTTCTTT
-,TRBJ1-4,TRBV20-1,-,CSAADSGGATNEKLFF,TGCAGTGCTGCGGATTCGGGCGGAGCAACTAATGAAAAACTGTTTTTT
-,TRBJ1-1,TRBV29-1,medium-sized,CSVVGMDTEAFF,TGCAGCGTTGTCGGTATGGATACTGAAGCTTTCTTT
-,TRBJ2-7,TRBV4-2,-,CASSQDWGGANYEQYF,TGTGCCAGCAGCCAAGATTGGGGGGGGGCCAACTACGAGCAGTACTTC